This T cell receptor (beta chain) was identified during a study of cytomegalovirus exposure and HLA in healthy donors. PCR amplification relied on 60 Vbeta primers (plus 13 Jbeta primers). Repertoires were generated with immunoSEQ multiplex PCR, while TCRdb's copy carries only in-frame clones and drops some. Of approximately 90,000 clones listed, 70% to 80% are singletons. This CDR3 has 14 residues. Germline V gene lookup returns CDR1 MNHEY and CDR2 SVGAGI. V lost 6 bases and J lost 3, with 14 bases in between. As for this clone: The antigen remains undetermined.

Whole-study findings and limits: Presence/absence analyses rested on an assumption that sequencing depth was roughly uniform across donors. A likely sequencing artifact accounted for one observed cluster of highly shared sequence variants.

Sampled while nominally healthy, donors likely had unrecorded immune exposures. Specimen: PBMCs. V is TRBV6-5 and J is TRBJ1-2; D possibly corresponds to TRBD1 (5 bases). The clonotype comes from a man aged 40-49 years in good health and CMV-seronegative. This chain's CDR3 is CASSRQSQDYGYTF. In nucleotides, the CDR3 is TGTGCCAGCAGCAGACAGTCCCAGGACTATGGCTACACCTTC.